Detailed here is one TCR beta chain. From germline, CDR1 is MGHRA and CDR2 YSYEKL. The CDR3 totals 13 residues. J lost 5 bases, V lost 3 bases, and 4 bases had no gene match. This entry comes from a study of TIL therapy for anti-PD-1-resistant metastatic lung cancer. This was the immunoSEQ v3 assay. Only in-frame clones appear in the TCRdb table, and some are missing; sequencing was by immunoSEQ multiplex PCR. The data show about 6,100 clones, with roughly 60% seen just once and 4.5% to 6% held by the top ten. Time point: pre-treatment sample, taken before nivolumab and TIL therapy. Most excised metastases sampled were pleural nodules or supraclavicular lymph nodes.

The receptor was derived from a person aged 25-80 years with non-small cell lung cancer. The genes are TRBV4-1 and TRBJ2-7; 7 bases line up with TRBD2. The input for sequencing was tumor tissue, taken at baseline. CDR3 sequence reads: CASSHGGGNEQYF. The CDR3 bases are TGCGCCAGCAGCCATGGCGGGGGAAACGAGCAGTACTTC.